This T cell receptor beta chain was recorded in a study of blood T cell repertoires in COVID-19. Study context: The study drew acute and convalescent COVID-19 samples from the United States, Italy and Spain. PBMCs, B-cell-depleted T cells, or T cells were the source of the cDNA or gDNA that made up the material.

Seattle cases were enrolled at active infection and followed longitudinally. V lost 5 bases and J 3 bases, leaving 10 bases between the germline ends. The CDR3 runs 13 residues. The V gene's germline CDR1 is SGHTA and CDR2 FQGNSA. Original processing methods: Quantification of nucleated cells was approximated via reference gene primer amplification. Here immunoSEQ multiplex PCR was the method, and the copy in TCRdb shows in-frame clones only, minus some. That table gives V, J and clone size, and the DNA gave D and trimming. The profile shows some 300,000 clones, roughly 89% of them singletons. The clonotype was recovered from a woman aged 30 to 39 with COVID-19, enrolled during active disease. The chain combines TRBV7-2 with TRBJ2-5, with D possibly TRBD1 on 6 matching bases. Sample: peripheral blood. The CDR3 region has the DNA TGTGCCAGCAGCCCTCACAGGGAAGAGACCCAGTACTTC. The encoded protein is CASSPHREETQYF.